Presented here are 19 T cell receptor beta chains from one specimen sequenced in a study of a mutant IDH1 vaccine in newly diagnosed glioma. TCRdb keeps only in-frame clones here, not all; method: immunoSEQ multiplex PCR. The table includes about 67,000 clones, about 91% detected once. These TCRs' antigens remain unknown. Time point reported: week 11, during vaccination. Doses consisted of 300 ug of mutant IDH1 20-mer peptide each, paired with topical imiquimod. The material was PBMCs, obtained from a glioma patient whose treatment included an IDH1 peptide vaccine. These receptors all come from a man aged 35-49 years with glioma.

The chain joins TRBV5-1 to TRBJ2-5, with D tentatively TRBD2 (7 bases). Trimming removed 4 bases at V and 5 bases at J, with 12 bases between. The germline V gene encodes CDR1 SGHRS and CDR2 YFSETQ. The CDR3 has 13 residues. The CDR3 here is CASSPGGLETQYF. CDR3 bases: TGCGCCAGCAGCCCCGGGGGGCTGGAGACCCAGTACTTC. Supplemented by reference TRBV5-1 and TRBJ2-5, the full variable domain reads KAGVTQTPRYLIKTRGQQVTLSCSPISGHRSVSWYQQTPGQGLQFLFEYFSETQRNKGNFPGRFSGRQFSNSRSEMNVSTLELGDSALYLCASSPGGLETQYFGPGTRLLVL.

The CDR3 loop is CATSRERAGTDTQYF. CDR3 bases: TGTGCCACCAGCCGTGAAAGGGCAGGCACAGATACGCAGTATTTT. The chain recombines TRBV15 with TRBJ2-3; D remains ambiguous. The CDR3 spans 15 residues. Germline values: CDR1 LNHNV, CDR2 YYDKDF (reference sequence). The V gene lost 5 bases and the J gene lost 1 base, with 13 bases spanning the gap.

CDR3 sequence reads: CASSGTLLMRADTDTQYF. The DNA for the CDR3 is TGTGCCAGCAGTGGGACTCTCTTGATGAGGGCGGACACAGATACGCAGTATTTT. The V gene is TRBV2, the J gene TRBJ2-3; D is possibly TRBD2 (5 bases). Germline V gene data show CDR1 as SNHLY and CDR2 as FYNNEI. CDR3 length: 18 residues. The germline V and J ends were trimmed by 4 bases and 2 bases, with 22 bases remaining between them.

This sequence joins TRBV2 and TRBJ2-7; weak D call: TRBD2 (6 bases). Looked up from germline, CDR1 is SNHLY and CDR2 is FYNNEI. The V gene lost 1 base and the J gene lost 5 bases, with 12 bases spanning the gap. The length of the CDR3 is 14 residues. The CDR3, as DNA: TGTGCCAGCAGTGAAGTCGGGGGAGTCGACGAGCAGTACGTC. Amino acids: CASSEVGGVDEQYV.

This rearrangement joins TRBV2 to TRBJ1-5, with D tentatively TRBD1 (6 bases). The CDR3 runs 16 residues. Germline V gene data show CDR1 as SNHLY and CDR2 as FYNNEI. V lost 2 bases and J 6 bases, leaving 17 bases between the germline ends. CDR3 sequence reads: CASSELRGALSQPQHF. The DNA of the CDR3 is TGTGCCAGCAGTGAACTACGGGGGGCGCTGAGTCAGCCCCAGCATTTT.

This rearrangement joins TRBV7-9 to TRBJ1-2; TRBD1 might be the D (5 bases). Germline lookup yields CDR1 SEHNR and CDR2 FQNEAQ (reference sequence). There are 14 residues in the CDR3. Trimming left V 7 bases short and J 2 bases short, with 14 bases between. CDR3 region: CASTPGRTNYGYTF. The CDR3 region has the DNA TGTGCCAGCACCCCGGGACGGACAAACTATGGCTACACCTTC.

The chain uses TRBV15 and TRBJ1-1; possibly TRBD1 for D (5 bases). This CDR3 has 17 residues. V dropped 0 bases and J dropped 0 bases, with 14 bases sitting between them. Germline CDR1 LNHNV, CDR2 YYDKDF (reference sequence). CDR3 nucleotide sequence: TGTGCCACCAGCAGAGATAGCGGGGCAGCCATGAACACTGAAGCTTTCTTT. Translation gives CATSRDSGAAMNTEAFF.

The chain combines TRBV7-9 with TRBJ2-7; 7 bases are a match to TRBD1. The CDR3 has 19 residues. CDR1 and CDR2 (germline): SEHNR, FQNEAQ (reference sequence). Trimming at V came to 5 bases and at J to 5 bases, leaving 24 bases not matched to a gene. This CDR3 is CASSHRQGGFFVPSNEQYV. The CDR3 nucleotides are TGTGCCAGCAGCCACCGACAGGGCGGCTTTTTTGTTCCCTCTAACGAGCAGTACGTC.

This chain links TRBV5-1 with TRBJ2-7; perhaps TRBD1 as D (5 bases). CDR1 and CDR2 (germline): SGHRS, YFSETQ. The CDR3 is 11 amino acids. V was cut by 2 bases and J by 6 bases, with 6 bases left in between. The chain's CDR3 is CASSFQGEQYV. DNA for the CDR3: TGCGCCAGCAGCTTCCAGGGCGAGCAGTACGTC.

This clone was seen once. Here the CDR3 DNA reads TGCGCCAGCAGCCCAATTACCGGGACAGCGACCGGGGAGCTGTTTTTT. Protein product: CASSPITGTATGELFF. This chain links TRBV5-1 with TRBJ2-2, with 7 bases fitting TRBD1. Germline V CDR1 and CDR2: SGHRS, YFSETQ. The CDR3 is made up of 16 amino acids. V shed 4 bases, J shed 5 bases, and the junction held 11 bases outside the gene matches.

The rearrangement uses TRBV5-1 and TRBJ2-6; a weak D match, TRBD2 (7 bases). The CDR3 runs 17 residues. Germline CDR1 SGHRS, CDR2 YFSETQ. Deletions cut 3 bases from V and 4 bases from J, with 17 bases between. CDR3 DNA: TGCGCCAGCAGCTGGGGTGCGGGGGCGCAGGGGGCCAACGTCCTGACTTTC. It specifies CASSWGAGAQGANVLTF.

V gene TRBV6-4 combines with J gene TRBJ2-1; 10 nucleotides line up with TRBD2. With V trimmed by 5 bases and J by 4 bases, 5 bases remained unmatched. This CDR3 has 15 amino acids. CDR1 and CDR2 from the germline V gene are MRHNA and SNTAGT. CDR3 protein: CASSNQAGGYNEQFF. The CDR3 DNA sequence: TGTGCCAGCAGTAACCAAGCGGGGGGGTACAATGAGCAGTTCTTC.

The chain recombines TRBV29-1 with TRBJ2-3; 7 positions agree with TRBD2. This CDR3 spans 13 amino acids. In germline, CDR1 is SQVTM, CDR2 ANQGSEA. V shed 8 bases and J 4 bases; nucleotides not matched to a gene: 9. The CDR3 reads CSLHPGGADTQYF. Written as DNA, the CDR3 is TGCAGCCTTCATCCGGGAGGTGCAGATACGCAGTATTTT.

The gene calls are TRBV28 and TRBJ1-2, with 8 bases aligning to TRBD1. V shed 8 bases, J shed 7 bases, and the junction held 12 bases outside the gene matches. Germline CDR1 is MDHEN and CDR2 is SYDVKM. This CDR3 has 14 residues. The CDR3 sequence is CASEEQGVFSGYTF. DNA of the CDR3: TGTGCCAGCGAAGAACAGGGGGTTTTTTCTGGCTACACCTTC.

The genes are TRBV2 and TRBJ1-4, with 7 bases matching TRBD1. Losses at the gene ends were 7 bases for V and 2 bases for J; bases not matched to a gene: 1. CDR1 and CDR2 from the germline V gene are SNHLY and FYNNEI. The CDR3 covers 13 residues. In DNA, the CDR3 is TGTGCCAGCAACAGGGGCACTAATGAAAAACTGTTTTTT. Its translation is CASNRGTNEKLFF. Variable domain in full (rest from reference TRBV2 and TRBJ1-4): EPEVTQTPSHQVTQMGQEVILRCVPISNHLYFYWYRQILGQKVEFLVSFYNNEISEKSEIFDDQFSVERPDGSNFTLKIRSTKLEDSAMYFCASNRGTNEKLFFGSGTQLSVL.

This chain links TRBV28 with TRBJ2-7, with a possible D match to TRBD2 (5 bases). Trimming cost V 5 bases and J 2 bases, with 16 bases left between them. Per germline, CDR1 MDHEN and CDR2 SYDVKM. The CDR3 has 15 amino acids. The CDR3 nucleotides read TGTGCCAGCAGTCGGGGTGCAGCCAAAGCCTACGAGCAGTACGTC. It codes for CASSRGAAKAYEQYV.

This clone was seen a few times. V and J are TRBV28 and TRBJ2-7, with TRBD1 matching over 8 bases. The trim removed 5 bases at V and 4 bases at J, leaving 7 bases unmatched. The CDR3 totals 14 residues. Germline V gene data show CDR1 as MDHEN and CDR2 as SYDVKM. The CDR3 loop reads CASSGRTGIYEQYV. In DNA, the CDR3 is TGTGCCAGCAGTGGGAGGACAGGGATATACGAGCAGTACGTC.

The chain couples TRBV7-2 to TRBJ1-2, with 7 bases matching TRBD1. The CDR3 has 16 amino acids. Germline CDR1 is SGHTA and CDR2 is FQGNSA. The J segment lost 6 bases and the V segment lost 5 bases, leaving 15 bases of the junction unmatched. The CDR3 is CASSRQTGTRGDGYTF. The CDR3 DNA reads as TGTGCCAGCAGCCGACAGACAGGGACCAGGGGGGATGGCTACACCTTC.

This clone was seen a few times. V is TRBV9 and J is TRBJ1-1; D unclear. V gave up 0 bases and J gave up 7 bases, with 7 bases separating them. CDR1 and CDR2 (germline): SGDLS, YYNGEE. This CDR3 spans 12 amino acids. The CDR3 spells CASSVGQDEAFF. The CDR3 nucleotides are TGTGCCAGCAGCGTAGGACAAGATGAAGCTTTCTTT.